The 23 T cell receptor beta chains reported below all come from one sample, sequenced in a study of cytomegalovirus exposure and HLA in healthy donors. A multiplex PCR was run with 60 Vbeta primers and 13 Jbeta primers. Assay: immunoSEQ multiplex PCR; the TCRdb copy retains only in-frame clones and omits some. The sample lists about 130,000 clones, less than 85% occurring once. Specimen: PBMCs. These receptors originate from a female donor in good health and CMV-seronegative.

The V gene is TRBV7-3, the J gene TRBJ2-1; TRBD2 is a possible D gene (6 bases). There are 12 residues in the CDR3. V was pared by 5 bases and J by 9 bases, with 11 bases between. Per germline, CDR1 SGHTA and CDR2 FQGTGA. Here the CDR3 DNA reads TGTGCCAGCAGCCAATTGGGAGGTGAGCAGTTCTTC. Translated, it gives CASSQLGGEQFF.

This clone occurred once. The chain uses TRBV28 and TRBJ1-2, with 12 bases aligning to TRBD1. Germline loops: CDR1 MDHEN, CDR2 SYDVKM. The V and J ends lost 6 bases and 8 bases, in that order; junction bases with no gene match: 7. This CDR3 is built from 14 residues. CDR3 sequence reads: CASRKSGTGGGYTF. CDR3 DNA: TGTGCCAGCAGAAAATCTGGGACAGGGGGCGGCTACACCTTC.

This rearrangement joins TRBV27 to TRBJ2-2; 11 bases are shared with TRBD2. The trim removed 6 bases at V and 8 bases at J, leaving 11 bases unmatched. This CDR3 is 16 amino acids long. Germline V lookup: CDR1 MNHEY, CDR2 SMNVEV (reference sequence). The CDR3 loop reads CASRVAGGPSGGELFF. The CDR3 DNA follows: TGTGCCAGCAGGGTAGCGGGAGGGCCCTCAGGTGGGGAGCTGTTTTTT.

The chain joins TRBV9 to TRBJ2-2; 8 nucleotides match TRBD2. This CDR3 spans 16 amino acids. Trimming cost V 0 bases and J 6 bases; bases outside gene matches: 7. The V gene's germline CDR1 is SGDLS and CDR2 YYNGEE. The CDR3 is CASSVGVGGVAGELFF. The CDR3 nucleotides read TGTGCCAGCAGCGTAGGAGTCGGGGGGGTGGCCGGGGAGCTGTTTTTT.

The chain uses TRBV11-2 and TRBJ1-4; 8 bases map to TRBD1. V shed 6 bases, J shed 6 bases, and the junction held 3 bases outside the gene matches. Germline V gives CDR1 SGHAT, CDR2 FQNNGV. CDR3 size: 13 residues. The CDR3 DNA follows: TGTGCCAGCAGGGGACAGGTGGATGAAAAACTGTTTTTT. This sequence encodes CASRGQVDEKLFF.

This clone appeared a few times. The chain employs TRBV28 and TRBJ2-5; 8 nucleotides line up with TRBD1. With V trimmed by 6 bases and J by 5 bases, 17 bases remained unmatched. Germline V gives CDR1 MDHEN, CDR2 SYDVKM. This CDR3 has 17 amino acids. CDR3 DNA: TGTGCCAGCAGCCACGCATTGGCAGGGGGCGCGAGGGAGACCCAGTACTTC. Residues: CASSHALAGGARETQYF.

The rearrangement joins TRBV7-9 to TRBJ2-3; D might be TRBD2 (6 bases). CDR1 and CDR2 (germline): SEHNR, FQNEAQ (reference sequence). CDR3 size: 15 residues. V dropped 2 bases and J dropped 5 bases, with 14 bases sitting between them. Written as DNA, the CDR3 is TGTGCCAGCAGCTTATCTAGCGCCCGGGGAGATACGCAGTATTTT. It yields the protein CASSLSSARGDTQYF.

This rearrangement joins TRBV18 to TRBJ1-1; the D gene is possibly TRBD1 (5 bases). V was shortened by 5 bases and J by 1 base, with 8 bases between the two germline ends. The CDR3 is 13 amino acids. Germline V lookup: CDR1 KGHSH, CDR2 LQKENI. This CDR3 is CASSGAPNTEAFF. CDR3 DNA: TGTGCCAGCTCAGGGGCCCCGAACACTGAAGCTTTCTTT.

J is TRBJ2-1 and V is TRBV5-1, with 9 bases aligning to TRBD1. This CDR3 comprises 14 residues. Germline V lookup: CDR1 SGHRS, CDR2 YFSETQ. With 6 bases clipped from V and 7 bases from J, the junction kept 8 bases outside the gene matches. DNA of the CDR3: TGCGCCAGCACCCAGGGACAGGGTAATAATGAGCAGTTCTTC. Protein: CASTQGQGNNEQFF. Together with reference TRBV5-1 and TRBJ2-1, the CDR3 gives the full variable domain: KAGVTQTPRYLIKTRGQQVTLSCSPISGHRSVSWYQQTPGQGLQFLFEYFSETQRNKGNFPGRFSGRQFSNSRSEMNVSTLELGDSALYLCASTQGQGNNEQFFGPGTRLTVL.

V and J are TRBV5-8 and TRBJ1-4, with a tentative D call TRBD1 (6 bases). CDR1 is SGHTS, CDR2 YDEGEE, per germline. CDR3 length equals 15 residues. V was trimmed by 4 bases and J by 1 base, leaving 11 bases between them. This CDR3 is CASSKGQKTNEKLFF. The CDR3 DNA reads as TGTGCCAGCAGCAAAGGACAGAAAACTAATGAAAAACTGTTTTTT.

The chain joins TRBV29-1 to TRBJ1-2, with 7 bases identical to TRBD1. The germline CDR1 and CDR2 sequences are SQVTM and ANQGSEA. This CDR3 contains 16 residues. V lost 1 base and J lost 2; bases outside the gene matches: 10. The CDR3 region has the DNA TGCAGCGTTGAAGTAAGACAGGGTGTGAGGAACTATGGCTACACCTTC. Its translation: CSVEVRQGVRNYGYTF.

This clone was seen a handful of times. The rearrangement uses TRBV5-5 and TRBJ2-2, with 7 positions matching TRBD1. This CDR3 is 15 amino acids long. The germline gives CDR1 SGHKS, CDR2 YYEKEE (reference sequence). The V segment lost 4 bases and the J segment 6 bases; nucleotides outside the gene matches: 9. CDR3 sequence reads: CASSPRQGYSGELFF. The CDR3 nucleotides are TGTGCCAGCAGCCCTAGACAGGGATACTCCGGGGAGCTGTTTTTT.

The CDR3 reads CASSRDRGTSGSYEQFF. The CDR3, as DNA: TGTGCCAGTAGTAGGGACAGGGGGACTAGCGGGAGTTATGAGCAGTTCTTC. This chain uses TRBV19 with TRBJ2-1; TRBD2 matches 14 bases. J gave up 8 bases and V 4 bases, and 10 bases lay outside the gene matches. Germline V gene lookup returns CDR1 LNHDA and CDR2 SQIVND (reference sequence). The CDR3 runs to 17 residues.

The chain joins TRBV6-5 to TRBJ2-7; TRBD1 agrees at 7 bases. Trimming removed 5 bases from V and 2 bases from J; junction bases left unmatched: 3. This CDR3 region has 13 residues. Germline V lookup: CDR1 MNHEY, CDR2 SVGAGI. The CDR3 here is CASSATGTYEQYF. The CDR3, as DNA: TGTGCCAGCAGTGCGACAGGGACCTACGAGCAGTACTTC.

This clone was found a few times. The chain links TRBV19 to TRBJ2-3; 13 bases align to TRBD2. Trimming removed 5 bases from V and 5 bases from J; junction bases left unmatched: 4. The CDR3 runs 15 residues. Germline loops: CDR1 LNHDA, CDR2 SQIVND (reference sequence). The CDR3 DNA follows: TGTGCCAGTAGTGGACTAGCGGGAGCCGAAGATACGCAGTATTTT. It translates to CASSGLAGAEDTQYF.

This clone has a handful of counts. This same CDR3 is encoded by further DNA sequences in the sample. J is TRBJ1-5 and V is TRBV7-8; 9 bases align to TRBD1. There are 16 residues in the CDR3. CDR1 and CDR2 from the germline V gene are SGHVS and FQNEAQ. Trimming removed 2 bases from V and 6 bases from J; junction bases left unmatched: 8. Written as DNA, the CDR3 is TGTGCCAGCAGCTTAATGGGACAGGGCTTGGGTCAGCCCCAGCATTTT. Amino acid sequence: CASSLMGQGLGQPQHF.

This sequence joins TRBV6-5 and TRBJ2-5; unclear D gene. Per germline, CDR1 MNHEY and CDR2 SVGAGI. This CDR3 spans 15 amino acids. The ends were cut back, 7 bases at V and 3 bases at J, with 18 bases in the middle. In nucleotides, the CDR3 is TGTGCCAGCACCTATCGAGACGGAGTTGAAGAGACCCAGTACTTC. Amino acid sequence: CASTYRDGVEETQYF.

In DNA form, the CDR3 reads TGTGCCAGCAGTTTATGGGGGGACAGAACCTACGAGCAGTACTTC. It is translated as CASSLWGDRTYEQYF. V is TRBV27 and J is TRBJ2-5, with D tentatively TRBD1 (7 bases). The DNA end is a closer match to TRBJ2-7, so the J assignment may be wrong. The length of the CDR3 is 15 residues. Per the germline V gene, CDR1 is MNHEY and CDR2 is SMNVEV (reference sequence).

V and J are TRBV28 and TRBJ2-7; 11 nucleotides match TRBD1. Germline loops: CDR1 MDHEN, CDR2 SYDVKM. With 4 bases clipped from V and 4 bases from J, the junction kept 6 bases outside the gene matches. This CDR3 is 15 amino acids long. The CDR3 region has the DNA TGTGCCAGCAGTTCCCCCGGGACAGGGGGATACGAGCAGTACTTC. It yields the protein CASSSPGTGGYEQYF.

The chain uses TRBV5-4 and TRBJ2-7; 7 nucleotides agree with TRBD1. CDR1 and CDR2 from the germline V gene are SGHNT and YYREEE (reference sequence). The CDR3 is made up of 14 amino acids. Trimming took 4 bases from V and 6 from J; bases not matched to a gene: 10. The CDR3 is CASSGRGRLGEQYF. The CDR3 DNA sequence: TGTGCCAGCAGCGGAAGGGGGCGCTTAGGCGAGCAGTACTTC.

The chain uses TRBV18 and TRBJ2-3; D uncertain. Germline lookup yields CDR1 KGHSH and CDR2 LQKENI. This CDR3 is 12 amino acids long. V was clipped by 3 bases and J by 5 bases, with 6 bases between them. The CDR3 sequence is CASSPSVDTQYF. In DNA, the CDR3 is TGTGCCAGCTCACCTTCTGTAGATACGCAGTATTTT.

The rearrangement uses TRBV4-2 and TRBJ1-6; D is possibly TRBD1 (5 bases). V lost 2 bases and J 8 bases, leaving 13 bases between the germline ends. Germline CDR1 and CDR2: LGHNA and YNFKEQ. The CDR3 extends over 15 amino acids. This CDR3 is CASSQPTAIHSPLHF. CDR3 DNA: TGTGCCAGCAGCCAACCGACAGCGATCCATTCACCCCTCCACTTT.

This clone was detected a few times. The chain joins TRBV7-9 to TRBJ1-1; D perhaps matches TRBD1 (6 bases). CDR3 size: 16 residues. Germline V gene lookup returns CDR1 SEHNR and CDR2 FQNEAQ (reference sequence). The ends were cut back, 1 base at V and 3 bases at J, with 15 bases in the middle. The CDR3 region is CASSLGVGGRHTEAFF. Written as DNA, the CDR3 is TGTGCCAGCAGCTTAGGGGTCGGGGGGCGCCACACTGAAGCTTTCTTT. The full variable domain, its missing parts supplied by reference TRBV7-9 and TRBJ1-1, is DTGVSQNPRHKITKRGQNVTFRCDPISEHNRLYWYRQTLGQGPEFLTYFQNEAQLEKSRLLSDRFSAERPKGSFSTLEIQRTEQGDSAMYLCASSLGVGGRHTEAFFGQGTRLTVV.